The clone carrying this T cell receptor (beta chain) was observed at least ten times. The CDR3 contains 16 residues. Germline CDR1 is SGHRS and CDR2 is YFSETQ. The ends lost 1 base at V and 6 bases at J; junction bases unmatched: 6. This sample stems from a study of T-cell reconstitution after alpha-beta-depleted transplantation in children. Researchers prepared the TCRbeta library using unique molecular identifiers, the study reports. Each CDR3 protein gets one entry after TCRdb re-called the PCR reads with MiXCR. The sample has 330,000 or so distinct CDR3 sequences, under 13% seen once. The sample here was PBMCs from the stem cell graft donor, taken from the stem cell graft. The sequence derives from a human donor who donated a stem cell graft to a child with acute lymphoblastic leukemia. The chain is built from TRBV5-1 and TRBJ2-1; 11 bases agree with TRBD2. The CDR3 reads CASSLNELAGGNEQFF. Here the CDR3 DNA reads TGCGCCAGCAGCTTGAACGAGCTAGCGGGAGGCAATGAGCAGTTCTTC.